The clone carrying this T cell receptor (beta chain) was seen ten or more times. Its target is not known. Individual cDNA molecules carried attached unique molecular identifiers. TCRdb itself ran the 5' RACE reads through MiXCR, one entry per CDR3 protein. The sample records around 70,000 distinct CDR3 sequences, roughly 10% being singletons. These data originate in a study of early T cells in non-severe SARS-CoV-2 infection. Whole-study context: Sequencing targeted bulk RNA from unsorted whole blood, leaving chains unpaired.

Study results and limitations: Matching results from VDJdb favored anti-spike CD8 responses, leaving private and CD4 specificities undetected.

J lost 6 bases, V lost 2 bases, and 8 bases had no gene match. The length of the CDR3 is 16 residues. Germline V gene lookup returns CDR1 SGHVS and CDR2 FNYEAQ. The chain uses TRBV7-6 and TRBJ2-1; 9 positions agree with TRBD2. Sequences were obtained from whole blood. This TCR came from an adult who was a healthcare worker with PCR-confirmed SARS-CoV-2 infection or an uninfected control (not recorded which). CDR3 region: CASSLYGGRAGNEQFF. CDR3 bases: TGTGCCAGCAGCTTATATGGCGGGAGGGCGGGCAATGAGCAGTTCTTC.